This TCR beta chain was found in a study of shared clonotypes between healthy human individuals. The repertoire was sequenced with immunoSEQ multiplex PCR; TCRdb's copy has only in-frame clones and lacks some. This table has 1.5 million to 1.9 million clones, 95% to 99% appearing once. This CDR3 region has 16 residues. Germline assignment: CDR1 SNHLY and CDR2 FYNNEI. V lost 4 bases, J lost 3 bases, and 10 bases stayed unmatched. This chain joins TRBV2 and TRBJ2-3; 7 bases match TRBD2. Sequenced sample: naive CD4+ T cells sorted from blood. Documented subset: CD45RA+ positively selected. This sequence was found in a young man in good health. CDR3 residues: CASSASTGGGTDTQYF. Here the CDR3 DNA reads TGTGCCAGCAGTGCCTCGACGGGAGGTGGGACAGATACGCAGTATTTT.